This TCR beta chain was obtained from a study of CD8+ T cells in alopecia areata. Across the whole study: Oral tofacitinib (5 to 10 mg twice daily) was administered to treated patients. Study-wide findings and caveats: Administration of tofacitinib significantly diminished scalp clonality and expanded CD8+ clones within the top 100.

As concerns this clone: The antigen remains undetermined.

Germline V CDR1 and CDR2: SGHRS, YFSETQ. The V end was cut by 4 bases, the J end by 4 bases, with 11 bases between. The CDR3 is 13 residues long. Treatment specified: oral pan-JAK inhibitor, 5-10 mg twice daily. Researchers picked out CD4+ and CD8+ T cells from PBMCs by sorting. Following RNA extraction, reverse transcription yielded cDNA that acted as the sequencing template. The protocol was immunoSEQ multiplex PCR, while the TCRdb copy is restricted to in-frame clones and leaves out a portion. The table shows about 190,000 clones, with 60% occurring only once. This clonotype originated in a human donor with alopecia areata. The chain has TRBV5-1 and TRBJ1-1, with D perhaps TRBD1 (5 bases). The source was CD4+ T cells sorted from blood, collected at week 24, from a patient treated with tofacitinib. The CDR3 loop reads CASSNDSPTEAFF. CDR3 nucleotide sequence: TGCGCCAGCAGCAATGACAGTCCCACTGAAGCTTTCTTT.